These 19 T cell receptor beta chains originate from one sample sequenced in a study of blood T cell repertoires in COVID-19. Only in-frame clones appear in the TCRdb table, and some are missing; sequencing was by immunoSEQ multiplex PCR. This sample carries some 270,000 clones, roughly 89% of them seen once, and the ten largest clones take 1.5%. The sequencing input was peripheral blood. These TCRs come from a woman between 40 and 50 years old who had recovered from COVID-19.

The chain is built from TRBV6-5 and TRBJ1-3; TRBD1 aligns across 9 bases. The CDR3 consists of 15 residues. CDR1 MNHEY and CDR2 SVGAGI come from the germline V gene. With 5 bases clipped from V and 4 bases from J, the junction kept 6 bases outside the gene matches. The CDR3 region is CASSLQGATGNTIYF. CDR3 DNA: TGTGCCAGCAGTCTACAGGGGGCGACGGGAAACACCATATATTTT.

The chain couples TRBV2 to TRBJ1-1; possible D gene TRBD1, 5 bases. Per germline, CDR1 SNHLY and CDR2 FYNNEI. The CDR3 loop spans 14 amino acids. Trimming cost V 3 bases and J 4 bases, with 12 bases left between them. The CDR3 protein is CASSEGGFGTEAFF. The CDR3 DNA reads as TGTGCCAGCAGTGAGGGGGGTTTCGGCACTGAAGCTTTCTTT.

The rearrangement uses TRBV25-1 and TRBJ1-2; no clear D gene. V shed 3 bases and J shed 3 bases, with 5 bases lying between them. The CDR3 runs 12 residues. CDR1 and CDR2 from the germline V gene are MGHDK and SYGVNS. CDR3 residues: CASSDIYYGYTF. The CDR3 bases are TGTGCCAGCAGTGATATTTACTATGGCTACACCTTC.

The chain employs TRBV10-3 and TRBJ2-2; the D gene is possibly TRBD2 (8 bases). CDR3 length: 15 residues. Germline-derived CDR1 and CDR2 are ENHRY and SYGVKD. The V end lost 10 bases, the J end lost 1 base, and 16 bases lay between the germline ends. In DNA, the CDR3 is TGTGCCACGGGGGGGACAGCGGGGAACACCGGGGAGCTGTTTTTT. Translated, it gives CATGGTAGNTGELFF.

The chain is built from TRBV7-9 and TRBJ1-1, with D unclear. V was cut by 8 bases and J by 0 bases, with 19 bases left in between. This CDR3 region has 16 residues. Germline V gives CDR1 SEHNR, CDR2 FQNEAQ (reference sequence). This CDR3 is CASSGTVGHLNTEAFF. CDR3 bases: TGTGCCAGCTCTGGAACGGTTGGGCATTTGAACACTGAAGCTTTCTTT.

The V call is TRBV7-3, the J call TRBJ1-1, with no clear D. This CDR3 is built from 15 residues. The V end was cut by 1 base, the J end by 0 bases, with 9 bases between. Germline-derived CDR1 and CDR2 are SGHTA and FQGTGA. DNA for the CDR3: TGTGCCAGCAGCTTAATGAGGCAGCTGAACACTGAAGCTTTCTTT. Encoded protein: CASSLMRQLNTEAFF.

The V gene is TRBV7-9, the J gene TRBJ2-5; 7 nucleotides agree with TRBD2. V dropped 4 bases and J dropped 5; count of bases not matched to a gene: 4. The germline V gene encodes CDR1 SEHNR and CDR2 FQNEAQ (reference sequence). The CDR3 runs 13 residues. The CDR3 sequence: CASSWGLRETQYF. The CDR3 DNA follows: TGTGCCAGCAGCTGGGGACTAAGGGAGACCCAGTACTTC.

The J gene is TRBJ1-2, the V gene TRBV2; the D is unclear. The CDR3 spans 12 residues. V lost 4 bases, J lost 8 bases, and 11 bases lay in between. CDR1 SNHLY and CDR2 FYNNEI come from the germline V gene. DNA of the CDR3: TGTGCCAGCAGTGGACCGCCGGGGGGCTACACCTTC. This gives the protein CASSGPPGGYTF.

V usage is TRBV28 and J usage is TRBJ1-2; 8 positions match TRBD1. The CDR3 sequence is 13 residues long. Germline V CDR1 and CDR2: MDHEN, SYDVKM. J was trimmed by 3 bases and V by 7 bases; bases with no gene match: 4. CDR3 in DNA: TGTGCCAGCATCGGGACAGGCGACTATGGCTACACCTTC. Its protein product is CASIGTGDYGYTF.

The V gene is TRBV7-2, the J gene TRBJ1-2; D is undetermined. The CDR3 extends over 13 amino acids. CDR1 is SGHTA and CDR2 is FQGNSA in the germline V gene. Trimming removed 2 bases at V and 2 bases at J, with 6 bases between. The CDR3 is CASSLRQNYGYTF. The CDR3 coding sequence is TGTGCCAGCAGCTTAAGACAAAACTATGGCTACACCTTC.

The chain has TRBV28 and TRBJ2-3; the D gene is possibly TRBD2 (5 bases). With 3 bases removed from V and 7 bases from J, the gap between germline ends came to 20 bases. Germline V gene sequence: CDR1 MDHEN, CDR2 SYDVKM. The CDR3 loop spans 16 amino acids. The CDR3 loop reads CASSFGLAHGVNTQYF. As DNA, the CDR3 is TGTGCCAGCAGTTTTGGGTTGGCCCACGGGGTAAATACGCAGTATTTT.

Here the CDR3 reads CASSVAAGSEQYF. The CDR3 DNA is TGTGCCAGCAGCGTCGCCGCGGGGAGCGAGCAGTACTTC. The chain links TRBV9 to TRBJ2-7; a weak D match, TRBD2 (6 bases). With 2 bases removed from V and 6 bases from J, the gap between germline ends came to 12 bases. The CDR3 runs 13 residues. Germline CDR1 SGDLS, CDR2 YYNGEE.

The J gene is TRBJ2-3, the V gene TRBV6-5; D not resolved. CDR3 length: 11 residues. V was clipped by 8 bases and J by 6 bases, with 9 bases between them. Looked up from germline, CDR1 is MNHEY and CDR2 is SVGAGI. This CDR3 reads CASRSLDTQYF. The CDR3 nucleotides are TGTGCCAGCCGGTCGCTGGATACGCAGTATTTT.

The rearrangement links TRBV12-3 or TRBV12-4 to TRBJ2-5; D possibly corresponds to TRBD2 (6 bases). The V and J ends lost 3 bases and 5 bases respectively, with 10 bases between them. CDR3 length equals 13 residues. The CDR3 here is CASSFWGEETQYF. CDR3 nucleotide sequence: TGTGCCAGCAGTTTTTGGGGGGAGGAGACCCAGTACTTC.

This clone was recorded once. The V and J genes are TRBV2 and TRBJ2-3; a weak D match, TRBD1 (5 bases). The germline V gene has CDR1 SNHLY and CDR2 FYNNEI. The CDR3 extends over 14 amino acids. Deletions cut 10 bases from V and 2 bases from J, with 16 bases between. The CDR3 loop reads CANSGQGNTDTQYF. In nucleotides, the CDR3 is TGTGCCAACTCAGGGCAGGGCAACACAGATACGCAGTATTTT.

The V gene is TRBV5-1, the J gene TRBJ2-3; the match to TRBD1 covers 10 bases. This CDR3 is built from 16 residues. Germline assignment: CDR1 SGHRS and CDR2 YFSETQ. The ends lost 0 bases at V and 0 bases at J; junction bases unmatched: 1. CDR3 bases: TGCGCCAGCAGCTTGGGGGACAGGGGAAGCACAGATACGCAGTATTTT. Translated: CASSLGDRGSTDTQYF.

Concerning this clone itself: The same CDR3 arises from other DNA sequences in this sample as well. V usage is TRBV5-1 and J usage is TRBJ2-2; TRBD1 agrees at 9 bases. Trimming at V came to 4 bases and at J to 3 bases, leaving 4 bases not matched to a gene. Germline-derived CDR1 and CDR2 are SGHRS and YFSETQ. The CDR3 consists of 15 residues. The CDR3 coding sequence is TGCGCCAGCAGCGACCGGGACAGGGACACCGGGGAGCTGTTTTTT. As protein: CASSDRDRDTGELFF.

The chain is built from TRBV5-1 and TRBJ1-2, with D possibly being TRBD1 (5 bases). The V end lost 4 bases, the J end lost 7 bases, and 17 bases lay between the germline ends. In germline, CDR1 is SGHRS, CDR2 YFSETQ. The CDR3 covers 14 residues. In DNA form, the CDR3 reads TGCGCCAGCAGCCCTACCAGGGATTCGGGTGGCTACACCTTC. It encodes CASSPTRDSGGYTF.

This clone was observed a handful of times. The V call is TRBV5-1, the J call TRBJ1-1; TRBD1 agrees at 7 bases. Germline trimming cut 3 bases from V and 1 base from J; bases unmatched to any gene: 3. CDR3 length equals 14 residues. From germline, CDR1 is SGHRS and CDR2 YFSETQ. The CDR3: CASSWDSRNTEAFF. CDR3 bases: TGCGCCAGCAGCTGGGACAGTAGGAACACTGAAGCTTTCTTT.